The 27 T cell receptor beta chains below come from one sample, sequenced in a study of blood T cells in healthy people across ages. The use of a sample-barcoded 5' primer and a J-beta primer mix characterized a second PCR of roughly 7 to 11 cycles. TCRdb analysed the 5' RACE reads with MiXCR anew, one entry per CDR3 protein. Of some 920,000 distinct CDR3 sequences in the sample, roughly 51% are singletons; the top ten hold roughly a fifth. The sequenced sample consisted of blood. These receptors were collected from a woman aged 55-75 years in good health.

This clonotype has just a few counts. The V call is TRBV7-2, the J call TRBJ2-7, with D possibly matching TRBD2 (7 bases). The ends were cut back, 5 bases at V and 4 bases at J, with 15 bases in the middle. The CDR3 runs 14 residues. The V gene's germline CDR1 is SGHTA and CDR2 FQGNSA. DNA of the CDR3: TGTGCCAGCAGCGCGGGGGCGGGCACTTACGAGCAGTACTTC. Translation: CASSAGAGTYEQYF.

The CDR3 spells CASSQFNGQTQYF. For the CDR3, the DNA is TGCGCCAGCAGCCAATTTAATGGACAGACCCAGTACTTC. The chain is built from TRBV4-3 and TRBJ2-5; no reliable D call. The V gene lost 2 bases and the J gene lost 6 bases, with 10 bases spanning the gap. Germline loops: CDR1 LGHNA, CDR2 YSLEER. The CDR3 runs to 13 residues.

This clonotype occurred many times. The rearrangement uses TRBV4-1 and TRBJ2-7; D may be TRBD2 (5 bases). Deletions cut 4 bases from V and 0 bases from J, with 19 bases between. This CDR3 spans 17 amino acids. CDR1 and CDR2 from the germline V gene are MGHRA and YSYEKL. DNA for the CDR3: TGCGCCAGCAGCCTCACCCGCGGCGGACTTAACTCCTACGAGCAGTACTTC. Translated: CASSLTRGGLNSYEQYF.

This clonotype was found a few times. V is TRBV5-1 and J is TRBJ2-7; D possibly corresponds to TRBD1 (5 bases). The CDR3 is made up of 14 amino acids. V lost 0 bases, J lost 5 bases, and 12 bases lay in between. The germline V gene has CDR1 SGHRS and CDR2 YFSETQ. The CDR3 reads CASSLVDSENEQYF. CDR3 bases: TGCGCCAGCAGCTTGGTCGACAGCGAGAACGAGCAGTACTTC.

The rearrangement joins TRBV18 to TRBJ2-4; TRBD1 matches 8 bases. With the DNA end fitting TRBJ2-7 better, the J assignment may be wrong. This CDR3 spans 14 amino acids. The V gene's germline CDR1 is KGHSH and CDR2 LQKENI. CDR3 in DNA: TGTGCCAGCTCACCGGGACAGGTCCCCTACGAGCAGTACTTC. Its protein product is CASSPGQVPYEQYF.

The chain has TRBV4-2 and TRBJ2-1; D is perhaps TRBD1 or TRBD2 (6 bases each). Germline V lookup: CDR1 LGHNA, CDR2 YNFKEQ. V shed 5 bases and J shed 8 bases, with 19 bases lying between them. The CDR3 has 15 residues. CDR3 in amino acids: CASSSTSEKGDEQFF. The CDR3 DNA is TGTGCCAGCAGCTCGACTAGTGAGAAGGGGGATGAGCAGTTCTTC.

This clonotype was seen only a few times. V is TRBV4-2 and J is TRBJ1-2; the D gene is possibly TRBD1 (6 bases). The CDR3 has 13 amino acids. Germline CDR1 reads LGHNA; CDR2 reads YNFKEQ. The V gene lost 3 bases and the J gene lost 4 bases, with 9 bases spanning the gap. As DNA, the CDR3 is TGTGCCAGCAGCCAGGACAGATCCTATGGCTACACCTTC. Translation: CASSQDRSYGYTF.

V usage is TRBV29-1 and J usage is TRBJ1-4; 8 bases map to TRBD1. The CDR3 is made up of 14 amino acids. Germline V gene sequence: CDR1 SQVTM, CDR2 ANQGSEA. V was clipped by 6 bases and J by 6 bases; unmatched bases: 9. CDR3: CSVKRQGSDEKLFF. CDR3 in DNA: TGCAGCGTCAAGCGACAGGGGTCAGATGAAAAACTGTTTTTT.

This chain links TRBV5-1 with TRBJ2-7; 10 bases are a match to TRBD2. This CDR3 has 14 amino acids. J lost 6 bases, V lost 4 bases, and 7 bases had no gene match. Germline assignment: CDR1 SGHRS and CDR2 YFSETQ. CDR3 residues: CASSVLAGEGEQYF. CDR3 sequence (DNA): TGCGCCAGCAGCGTCCTAGCGGGAGAAGGCGAGCAGTACTTC.

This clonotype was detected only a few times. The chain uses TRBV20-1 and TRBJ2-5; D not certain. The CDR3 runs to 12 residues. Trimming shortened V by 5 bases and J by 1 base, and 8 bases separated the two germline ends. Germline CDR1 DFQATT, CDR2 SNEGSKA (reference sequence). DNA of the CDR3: TGCAGTGCTTATGACATCCAAGAGACCCAGTACTTC. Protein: CSAYDIQETQYF.

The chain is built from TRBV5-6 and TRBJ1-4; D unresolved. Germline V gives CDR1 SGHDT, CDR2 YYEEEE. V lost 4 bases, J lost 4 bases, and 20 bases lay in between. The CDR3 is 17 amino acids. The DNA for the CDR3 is TGTGCCAGCAGCCTAAGGCTGGCGACCCTATTTAATGAAAAACTGTTTTTT. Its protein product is CASSLRLATLFNEKLFF.

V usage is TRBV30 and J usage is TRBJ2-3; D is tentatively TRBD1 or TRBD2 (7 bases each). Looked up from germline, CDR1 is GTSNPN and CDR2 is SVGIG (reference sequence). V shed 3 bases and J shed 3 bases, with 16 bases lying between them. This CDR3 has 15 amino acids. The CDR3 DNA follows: TGTGCCTGGAGCGGCGACAGGGAGGGGACAGATACGCAGTATTTT. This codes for CAWSGDREGTDTQYF. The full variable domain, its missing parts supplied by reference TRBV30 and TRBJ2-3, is SQTIHQWPATLVQPVGSPLSLECTVEGTSNPNLYWYRQAAGRGLQLLFYSVGIGQISSEVPQNLSASRPQDRQFILSSKKLLLSDSGFYLCAWSGDREGTDTQYFGPGTRLTVL.

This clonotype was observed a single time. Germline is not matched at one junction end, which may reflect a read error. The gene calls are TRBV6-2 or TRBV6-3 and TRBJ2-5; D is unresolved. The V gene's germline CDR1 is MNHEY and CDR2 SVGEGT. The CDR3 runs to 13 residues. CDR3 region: CAGRQSSQGTQYF. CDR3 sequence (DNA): TGTGCGGGCAGACAAAGCTCACAAGGGACCCAGTACTTC.

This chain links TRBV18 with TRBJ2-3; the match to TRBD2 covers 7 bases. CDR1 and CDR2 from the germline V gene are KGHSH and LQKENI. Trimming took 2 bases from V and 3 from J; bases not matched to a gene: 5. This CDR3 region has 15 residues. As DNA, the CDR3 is TGTGCCAGCTCACCAACGGCGGGAGAGACAGATACGCAGTATTTT. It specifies CASSPTAGETDTQYF. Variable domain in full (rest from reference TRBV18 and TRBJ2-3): NAGVMQNPRHLVRRRGQEARLRCSPMKGHSHVYWYRQLPEEGLKFMVYLQKENIIDESGMPKERFSAEFPKEGPSILRIQQVVRGDSAAYFCASSPTAGETDTQYFGPGTRLTVL.

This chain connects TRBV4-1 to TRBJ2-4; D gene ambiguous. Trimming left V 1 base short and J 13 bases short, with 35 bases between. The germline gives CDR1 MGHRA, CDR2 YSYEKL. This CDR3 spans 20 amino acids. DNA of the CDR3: TGCGCCAGCAGCCAAGCTATATTTTTCCAACGGGCCCCCTCCTACAATGAGCAGTACTTC. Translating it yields CASSQAIFFQRAPSYNEQYF.

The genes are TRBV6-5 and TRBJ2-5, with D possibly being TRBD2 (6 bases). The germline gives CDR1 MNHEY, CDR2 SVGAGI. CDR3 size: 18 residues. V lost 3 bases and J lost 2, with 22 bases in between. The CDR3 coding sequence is TGTGCCAGCAGTTATTTCCGGCTTCGTAGCGGAGAACAAGAGACCCAGTACTTC. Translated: CASSYFRLRSGEQETQYF.

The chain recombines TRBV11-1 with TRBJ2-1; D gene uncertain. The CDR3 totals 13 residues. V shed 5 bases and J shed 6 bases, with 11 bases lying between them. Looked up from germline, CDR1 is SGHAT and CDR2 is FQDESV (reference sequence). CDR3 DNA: TGTGCCAGCAGCGGGTCCCGGGTCAATGAGCAGTTCTTC. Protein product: CASSGSRVNEQFF.

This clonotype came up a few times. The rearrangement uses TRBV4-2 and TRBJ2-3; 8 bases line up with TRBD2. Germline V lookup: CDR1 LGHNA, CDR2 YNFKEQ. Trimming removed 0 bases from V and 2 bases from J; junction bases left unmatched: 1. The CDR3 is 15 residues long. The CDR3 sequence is CASSQELAATDTQYF. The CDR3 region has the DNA TGTGCCAGCAGCCAAGAACTAGCGGCCACAGATACGCAGTATTTT.

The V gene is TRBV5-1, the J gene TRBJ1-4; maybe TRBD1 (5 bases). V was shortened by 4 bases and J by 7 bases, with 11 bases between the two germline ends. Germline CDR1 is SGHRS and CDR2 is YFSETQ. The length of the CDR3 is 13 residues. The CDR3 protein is CASSPDTSEKLFF. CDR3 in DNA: TGCGCCAGCAGCCCGGACACCTCTGAAAAACTGTTTTTT.

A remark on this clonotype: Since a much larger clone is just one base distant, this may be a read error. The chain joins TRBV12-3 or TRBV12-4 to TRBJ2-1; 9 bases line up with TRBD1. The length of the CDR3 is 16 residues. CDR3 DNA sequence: TGTGCCAGCGGTTTCCTCCGGGACAGGGCCTACAATGAGCAGTTCTTC. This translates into CASGFLRDRAYNEQFF.

The DNA for the CDR3 is TGTGCCATCACCGCGGACCGTACCCACGAGCAGTACTTC. Encoded protein: CAITADRTHEQYF. The chain couples TRBV10-3 to TRBJ2-7; D is unclear. Germline assignment: CDR1 ENHRY and CDR2 SYGVKD. V lost 7 bases and J lost 5, with 15 bases in between. This CDR3 is built from 13 residues.

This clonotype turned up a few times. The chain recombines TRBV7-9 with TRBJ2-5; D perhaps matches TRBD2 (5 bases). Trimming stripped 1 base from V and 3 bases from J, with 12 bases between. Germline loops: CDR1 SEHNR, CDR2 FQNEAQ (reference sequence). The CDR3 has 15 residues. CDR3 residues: CASSLVGTGEETQYF. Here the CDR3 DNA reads TGTGCCAGCAGCTTAGTGGGCACCGGGGAAGAGACCCAGTACTTC.

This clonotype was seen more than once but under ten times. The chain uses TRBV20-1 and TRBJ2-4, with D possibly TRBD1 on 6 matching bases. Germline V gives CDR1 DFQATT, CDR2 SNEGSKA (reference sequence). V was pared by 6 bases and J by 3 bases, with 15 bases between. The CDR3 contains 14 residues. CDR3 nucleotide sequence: TGCAGTGCAACTGAGGACAGAGTCAAAAACATTCAGTACTTC. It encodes CSATEDRVKNIQYF.

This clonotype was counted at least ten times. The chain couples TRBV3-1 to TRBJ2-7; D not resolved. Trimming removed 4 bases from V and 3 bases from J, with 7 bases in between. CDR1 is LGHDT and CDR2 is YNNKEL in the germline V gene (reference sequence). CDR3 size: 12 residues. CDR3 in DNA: TGTGCCAGCAGCCTTTCCGACTACGAGCAGTACTTC. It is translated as CASSLSDYEQYF.

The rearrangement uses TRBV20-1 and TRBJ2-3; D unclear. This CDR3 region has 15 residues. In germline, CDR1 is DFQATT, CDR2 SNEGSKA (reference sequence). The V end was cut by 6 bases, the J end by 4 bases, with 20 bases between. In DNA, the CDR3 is TGCAGTGCGCCCTTGGAGCGCTACTGGGCAGATACGCAGTATTTT. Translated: CSAPLERYWADTQYF.

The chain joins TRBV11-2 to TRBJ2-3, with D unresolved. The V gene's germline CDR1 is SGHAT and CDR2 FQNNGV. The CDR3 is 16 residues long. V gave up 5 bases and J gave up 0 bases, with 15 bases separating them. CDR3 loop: CASSVDLSLSTDTQYF. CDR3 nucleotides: TGTGCCAGCAGCGTCGACTTATCCCTCAGCACAGATACGCAGTATTTT.

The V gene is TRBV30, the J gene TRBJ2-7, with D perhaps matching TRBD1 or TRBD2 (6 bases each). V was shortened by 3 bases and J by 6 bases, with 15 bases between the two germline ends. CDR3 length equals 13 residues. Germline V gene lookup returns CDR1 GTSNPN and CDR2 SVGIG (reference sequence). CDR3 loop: CAWRWGAKSEQYF. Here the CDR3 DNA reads TGTGCCTGGAGATGGGGGGCGAAGTCCGAGCAGTACTTC. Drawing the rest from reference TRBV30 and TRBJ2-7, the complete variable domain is SQTIHQWPATLVQPVGSPLSLECTVEGTSNPNLYWYRQAAGRGLQLLFYSVGIGQISSEVPQNLSASRPQDRQFILSSKKLLLSDSGFYLCAWRWGAKSEQYFGPGTRLTVT.